What follows describes a single T cell receptor (beta chain). The data were obtained in a study of blood T cell repertoires in COVID-19. This CDR3 region has 15 residues. Germline V lookup: CDR1 SGHDT, CDR2 YYEEEE. V was pared by 0 bases and J by 0 bases, with 9 bases between. In the authors' methods: Estimation of nucleated cell counts was performed using reference gene primer amplification. Produced via immunoSEQ multiplex PCR; TCRdb's table is partial and in-frame only. V, J and clone size are those of that table, while D and trimming were read from the DNA. The table lists 25,000 to 35,000 clones, over 75% of them singletons.

Sequencing used peripheral blood. The V call is TRBV5-6, the J call TRBJ2-5; TRBD1 might be the D (5 bases). This receptor was taken from a human donor in a cohort sampled during active COVID-19. Written as DNA, the CDR3 is TGTGCCAGCAGCTTGGTCAGGGCCTACCAAGAGACCCAGTACTTC. Residues: CASSLVRAYQETQYF. Together with reference TRBV5-6 and TRBJ2-5, the CDR3 gives the full variable domain: DAGVTQSPTHLIKTRGQQVTLRCSPKSGHDTVSWYQQALGQGPQFIFQYYEEEERQRGNFPDRFSGHQFPNYSSELNVNALLLGDSALYLCASSLVRAYQETQYFGPGTRLLVL.